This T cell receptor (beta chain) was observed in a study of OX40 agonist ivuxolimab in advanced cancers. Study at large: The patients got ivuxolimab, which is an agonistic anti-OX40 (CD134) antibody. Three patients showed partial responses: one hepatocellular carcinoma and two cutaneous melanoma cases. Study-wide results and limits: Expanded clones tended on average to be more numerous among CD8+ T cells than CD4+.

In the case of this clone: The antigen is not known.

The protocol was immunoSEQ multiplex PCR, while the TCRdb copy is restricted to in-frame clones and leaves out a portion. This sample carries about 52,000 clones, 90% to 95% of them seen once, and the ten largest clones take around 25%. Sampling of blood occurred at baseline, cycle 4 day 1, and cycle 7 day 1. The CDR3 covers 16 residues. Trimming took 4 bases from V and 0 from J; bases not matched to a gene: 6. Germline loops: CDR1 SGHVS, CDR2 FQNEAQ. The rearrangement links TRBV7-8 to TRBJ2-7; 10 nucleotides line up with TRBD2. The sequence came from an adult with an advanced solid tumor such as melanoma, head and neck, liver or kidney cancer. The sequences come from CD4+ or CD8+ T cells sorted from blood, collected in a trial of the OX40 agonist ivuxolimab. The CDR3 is CASSSNPSGSSYEQYF. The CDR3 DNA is TGTGCCAGCAGCTCGAACCCTAGCGGGAGCTCCTACGAGCAGTACTTC.